The next 20 T cell receptor beta chains were all read from a single sample in a study of cytomegalovirus exposure and HLA in healthy donors (TCRdb year 2017). Library preparation used the immunoSEQ multiplex PCR assay. The multiplex PCR relied on a mix of 60 forward primers for TCR Vbeta segments and 13 reverse primers for TCR Jbeta segments. The clones in this table, taken by TCRdb from immuneACCESS, are in-frame only. Not every clone is retained; where verified, under half of the shortfall comes from an unresolved V gene, and the cause of the rest is unknown. In all, the sample holds around 150,000 clones, and around 66% of those were seen once. About 3% of the sample goes to the ten largest clones. Specimen: PBMCs. These receptors originate from a woman aged 25 to 45 in good health and CMV-seropositive.

The chain joins TRBV5-1 to TRBJ1-2; no firm D call. Germline CDR1 SGHRS, CDR2 YFSETQ. V lost 0 bases and J 3 bases, leaving 12 bases between the germline ends. The CDR3 totals 15 residues. CDR3 amino acids: CASSLARPSDYGYTF. For the CDR3, the DNA is TGCGCCAGCAGCTTGGCCCGCCCATCAGACTATGGCTACACCTTC.

The chain recombines TRBV28 with TRBJ2-1; 10 nucleotides align to TRBD1. CDR3 length equals 14 residues. The germline V gene encodes CDR1 MDHEN and CDR2 SYDVKM. J gave up 10 bases and V 6 bases, and 9 bases lay outside the gene matches. The chain's CDR3 is CASRGTGVLGEQFF. CDR3 DNA sequence: TGTGCCAGCAGGGGGACAGGGGTTTTAGGGGAGCAGTTCTTC.

The rearrangement links TRBV6-5 to TRBJ1-4; D is undetermined. V gave up 6 bases and J gave up 8 bases, with 16 bases separating them. This CDR3 contains 14 residues. Germline CDR1 MNHEY, CDR2 SVGAGI. The CDR3 sequence is CASSQPGSEEKLFF. The CDR3, as DNA: TGTGCCAGCAGCCAACCCGGGTCTGAGGAAAAACTGTTTTTT.

V usage is TRBV5-1 and J usage is TRBJ1-1, with 8 bases aligning to TRBD1. J lost 5 bases, V lost 6 bases, and 12 bases had no gene match. CDR1 is SGHRS, CDR2 YFSETQ, per germline. This CDR3 contains 15 residues. Written as DNA, the CDR3 is TGCGCCAGCACCCAACAAATTGACAGGGGTACTGAAGCTTTCTTT. Its protein product is CASTQQIDRGTEAFF.

This rearrangement joins TRBV9 to TRBJ1-2, with 7 bases fitting TRBD1. Germline trimming cut 2 bases from V and 6 bases from J; bases unmatched to any gene: 4. This CDR3 comprises 13 residues. Germline CDR1 is SGDLS and CDR2 is YYNGEE. The CDR3 spells CASSVGTDDGYTF. DNA for the CDR3: TGTGCCAGCAGCGTCGGGACAGATGATGGCTACACCTTC.

This clone was seen a handful of times. The chain is built from TRBV10-3 and TRBJ2-2, with a weak D call TRBD2 (7 bases). V gave up 6 bases and J gave up 9 bases, with 14 bases separating them. The CDR3 has 13 residues. The germline V gene encodes CDR1 ENHRY and CDR2 SYGVKD. The CDR3 sequence: CAISASGDRELFF. Written as DNA, the CDR3 is TGTGCCATCAGCGCGAGCGGGGACAGGGAGCTGTTTTTT.

The chain recombines TRBV7-2 with TRBJ2-1, with D possibly TRBD2 on 5 matching bases. Per the germline V gene, CDR1 is SGHTA and CDR2 is FQGNSA. The germline V and J ends were trimmed by 3 bases and 1 base, with 10 bases remaining between them. This CDR3 comprises 15 residues. For the CDR3, the DNA is TGTGCCAGCAGCTTCGGGCTAGCTTCCTACAATGAGCAGTTCTTC. It specifies CASSFGLASYNEQFF.

This chain connects TRBV4-2 to TRBJ2-5; D gene unclear. The length of the CDR3 is 14 residues. The germline gives CDR1 LGHNA, CDR2 YNFKEQ. V lost 1 base and J 1 base, leaving 7 bases between the germline ends. CDR3 amino acids: CASSQGNSQETQYF. CDR3 nucleotide sequence: TGTGCCAGCAGCCAAGGAAATAGCCAAGAGACCCAGTACTTC.

This clone was detected a few times. The chain joins TRBV4-2 to TRBJ1-5, with a weak D call TRBD1 (6 bases). This CDR3 is built from 15 residues. Germline CDR1 LGHNA, CDR2 YNFKEQ. Trimming removed 1 base at V and 7 bases at J, with 14 bases between. CDR3 sequence reads: CASSQGGSGVQPQHF. The CDR3 DNA reads as TGTGCCAGCAGCCAAGGGGGGTCAGGGGTACAGCCCCAGCATTTT.

The J gene is TRBJ1-2, the V gene TRBV5-6; no clear D gene. V dropped 0 bases and J dropped 4 bases, with 10 bases sitting between them. The germline V gene has CDR1 SGHDT and CDR2 YYEEEE. This CDR3 is built from 14 residues. The CDR3 loop is CASSLGQIIYGYTF. The CDR3 DNA is TGTGCCAGCAGCTTGGGGCAAATTATCTATGGCTACACCTTC. Variable domain in full (rest from reference TRBV5-6 and TRBJ1-2): DAGVTQSPTHLIKTRGQQVTLRCSPKSGHDTVSWYQQALGQGPQFIFQYYEEEERQRGNFPDRFSGHQFPNYSSELNVNALLLGDSALYLCASSLGQIIYGYTFGSGTRLTVV.

This chain connects TRBV19 to TRBJ2-7; 14 bases are shared with TRBD2. With V trimmed by 4 bases and J by 4 bases, 12 bases remained unmatched. Germline CDR1 LNHDA, CDR2 SQIVND (reference sequence). The CDR3 runs 18 residues. The CDR3 protein is CASSTNPRLAGGRYEQYF. CDR3 DNA sequence: TGTGCCAGTAGTACCAATCCAAGACTAGCGGGAGGGCGGTACGAGCAGTACTTC.

The chain uses TRBV10-3 and TRBJ1-6; possibly TRBD1 for D (6 bases). With 9 bases removed from V and 9 bases from J, the gap between germline ends came to 18 bases. This CDR3 has 14 amino acids. Germline CDR1 is ENHRY and CDR2 is SYGVKD. CDR3 sequence: CAIGFGQKSSPLHF. CDR3 bases: TGTGCCATAGGGTTTGGACAGAAGAGTTCACCCCTCCACTTT.

This chain joins TRBV29-1 and TRBJ1-1, with a possible D match to TRBD1 (6 bases). CDR3 length equals 13 residues. The germline V and J ends were trimmed by 4 bases and 5 bases, with 14 bases remaining between them. Germline V gene sequence: CDR1 SQVTM, CDR2 ANQGSEA. Written as DNA, the CDR3 is TGCAGCGTTGGCAGGGGTGGTTTGACTGAAGCTTTCTTT. Its protein product is CSVGRGGLTEAFF.

The chain employs TRBV6-6 and TRBJ1-1; D uncertain. V shed 5 bases and J shed 3 bases, with 13 bases lying between them. CDR1 is MNHNY, CDR2 SVGAGI, per germline (reference sequence). This CDR3 contains 14 residues. In nucleotides, the CDR3 is TGTGCCAGCAGTCTGTATCATCGGGACACTGAAGCTTTCTTT. It encodes CASSLYHRDTEAFF.

This sequence joins TRBV29-1 and TRBJ2-5; TRBD1 matches at 9 bases. The J segment lost 11 bases and the V segment lost 6 bases, leaving 10 bases of the junction unmatched. The CDR3 is 12 amino acids. From germline, CDR1 is SQVTM and CDR2 ANQGSEA. CDR3 coding DNA: TGCAGCGTAGACACAGGGGGCTTGGGGCAGTACTTC. It codes for CSVDTGGLGQYF.

Only one count was recorded for this clone. Other DNA variants within this sample encode the same CDR3. The genes are TRBV6-5 and TRBJ2-6, with a tentative D call TRBD2 (5 bases). CDR1 is MNHEY, CDR2 SVGAGI, per germline. The CDR3 contains 15 residues. Between the trimmed V and J ends, which lost 5 bases and 0 bases, there was a span of 8 bases. The CDR3 DNA reads TGTGCCAGCAGTCTTGACTACTCTGGGGCCAACGTCCTGACTTTC. Amino acids: CASSLDYSGANVLTF.

V and J are TRBV7-2 and TRBJ2-7; TRBD1 agrees at 7 bases. From germline, CDR1 is SGHTA and CDR2 FQGNSA. Germline trimming cut 5 bases from V and 2 bases from J; bases unmatched to any gene: 6. The CDR3 contains 14 residues. Written as DNA, the CDR3 is TGTGCCAGCAGCATGGACAGGACGACCTACGAGCAGTACTTC. Its protein product is CASSMDRTTYEQYF. Full variable domain (remainder filled in from reference TRBV7-2 and TRBJ2-7): GAGVSQSPSNKVTEKGKDVELRCDPISGHTALYWYRQSLGQGLEFLIYFQGNSAPDKSGLPSDRFSAERTGGSVSTLTIQRTQQEDSAVYLCASSMDRTTYEQYFGPGTRLTVT.

The J gene is TRBJ1-1, the V gene TRBV10-2; no clear D gene. V lost 7 bases and J 5 bases, leaving 11 bases between the germline ends. CDR3 length: 12 amino acids. Germline V gene sequence: CDR1 WSHSY, CDR2 SAAADI. CDR3 nucleotide sequence: TGCGCCAGCATTCGGAGTGGGACTGAAGCTTTCTTT. Translation gives CASIRSGTEAFF.

The gene calls are TRBV9 and TRBJ1-2, with 8 bases that match TRBD1. This CDR3 spans 16 amino acids. Unmatched junction bases numbered 13, after V lost 4 bases and J lost 5 bases. Germline assignment: CDR1 SGDLS and CDR2 YYNGEE. The CDR3 coding sequence is TGTGCCAGCAGCCCTCCTGGACAGGGAAATTCTTATGGCTACACCTTC. Translated, it gives CASSPPGQGNSYGYTF.

The chain employs TRBV10-3 and TRBJ2-5; D remains ambiguous. The CDR3 consists of 13 residues. Germline-derived CDR1 and CDR2 are ENHRY and SYGVKD. V lost 3 bases to trimming and J lost 2 bases, with 7 bases between them. The CDR3 DNA follows: TGTGCCATCAGTGATTCAGATCAAGAGACCCAGTACTTC. Its translation: CAISDSDQETQYF.